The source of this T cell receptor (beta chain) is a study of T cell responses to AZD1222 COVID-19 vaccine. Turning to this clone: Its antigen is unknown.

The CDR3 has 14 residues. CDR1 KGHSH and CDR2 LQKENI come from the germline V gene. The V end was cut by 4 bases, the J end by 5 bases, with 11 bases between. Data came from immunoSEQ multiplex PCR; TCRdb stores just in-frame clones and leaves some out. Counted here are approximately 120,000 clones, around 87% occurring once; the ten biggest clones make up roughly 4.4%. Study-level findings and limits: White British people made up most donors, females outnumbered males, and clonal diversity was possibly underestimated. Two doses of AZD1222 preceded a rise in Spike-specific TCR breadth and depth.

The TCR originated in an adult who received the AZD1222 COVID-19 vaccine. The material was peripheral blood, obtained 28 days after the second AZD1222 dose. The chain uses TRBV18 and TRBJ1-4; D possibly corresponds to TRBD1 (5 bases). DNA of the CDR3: TGTGCCAGCTCACAGGGGCACCCCAATGAAAAACTGTTTTTT. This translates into CASSQGHPNEKLFF.